This T cell receptor beta chain was identified in a study of shared T cell receptors in the human thymus. The germline V and J ends were trimmed by 6 bases and 5 bases, with 22 bases remaining between them. This CDR3 comprises 16 residues. Germline V gene lookup returns CDR1 MNHEY and CDR2 SMNVEV (reference sequence). Some clones are missing from TCRdb's copy, which holds only in-frame ones; the method was immunoSEQ multiplex PCR. The table has roughly 700,000 clones, approximately 90% seen once. A further study also used this sample, focusing on human thymus T cells. That investigation notes: The people who donated were healthy Finnish babies having corrective surgery for congenital heart defects. Resections obtained during corrective heart surgery supplied the thymus tissue. In thymic and blood repertoires alike, V and J usage looked biased. Thymic repertoires of unrelated individuals were reported in related research to overlap highly.

The rearrangement uses TRBV27 and TRBJ1-1; D perhaps matches TRBD1 (6 bases). This clonotype was sampled from a boy under two years old with a congenital heart defect. The source material was thymocytes. CDR3 in amino acids: CASSLIGQGRGTEAFF. CDR3 in DNA: TGTGCCAGCAGCCTAATTGGCCAGGGGCGAGGAACTGAAGCTTTCTTT.